Below are 24 T cell receptor beta chains sequenced from a single sample in a study of T cells in Graves' hyperthyroidism and ophthalmopathy. What was amplified from RNA transcripts were TCR beta CDR3 regions. Researchers ran a first-round RT-PCR on the TCR CDR3 using the HTBI primer set. TCRdb passed the multiplex PCR reads through MiXCR, listing each CDR3 protein once. The table shows some 740,000 distinct CDR3 sequences, with less than 15% occurring only once. Sequenced input: blood. The receptors were gathered from a woman between 18 and 30 years old with Graves' hyperthyroidism.

The chain carries TRBV15 and TRBJ2-4; no clear D gene. The V gene's germline CDR1 is LNHNV and CDR2 YYDKDF (reference sequence). CDR3 length: 12 residues. V lost 1 base to trimming and J lost 8 bases, with 6 bases between them. CDR3 nucleotide sequence: TGTGCCACCAGCAGAGGAGACGACATTCAGTACTTC. Its protein product is CATSRGDDIQYF.

This clonotype turned up a few times. The rearrangement links TRBV28 to TRBJ1-6; D is perhaps TRBD1 (5 bases). In germline, CDR1 is MDHEN, CDR2 SYDVKM. The CDR3 length is 12 residues. V was pared by 6 bases and J by 7 bases, with 7 bases between. The CDR3 DNA sequence: TGTGCCAGCAGAGAGGGGAATTCACCCCTCCACTTT. Its protein product is CASREGNSPLHF.

The chain recombines TRBV6-1 with TRBJ1-1; 8 bases line up with TRBD1. Germline loops: CDR1 MNHNS, CDR2 SASEGT. V dropped 7 bases and J dropped 2; count of bases not matched to a gene: 9. The CDR3 loop spans 15 amino acids. The DNA of the CDR3 is TGTGCCAGCACCTACGGACAGGGTCGAAACACTGAAGCTTTCTTT. Translation gives CASTYGQGRNTEAFF.

In its sample, this clonotype was seen many times. This chain uses TRBV12-3 or TRBV12-4 with TRBJ2-3; either TRBD1 or TRBD2 may fit D (5 bases each). The CDR3 length is 14 residues. Trimming left V 4 bases short and J 4 bases short, with 12 bases between. The CDR3 spells CASSWDGAPDTQYF. The DNA of the CDR3 is TGTGCCAGCAGTTGGGACGGGGCCCCAGATACGCAGTATTTT.

This clonotype was seen at least ten times. J is TRBJ2-7 and V is TRBV6-1; no definite D call. CDR1 and CDR2 from the germline V gene are MNHNS and SASEGT. V shed 0 bases and J shed 0 bases, with 9 bases lying between them. CDR3 length equals 15 residues. The CDR3 DNA reads as TGTGCCAGCAGTGAAGCGCATCTGGGCTCCTACGAGCAGTACTTC. The encoded protein is CASSEAHLGSYEQYF.

This clonotype was seen more than once but under ten times. The gene calls are TRBV6-4 and TRBJ2-1, with a weak D call TRBD1 (6 bases). This CDR3 is 14 amino acids long. Germline V gene sequence: CDR1 MRHNA, CDR2 SNTAGT. The ends were cut back, 4 bases at V and 6 bases at J, with 13 bases in the middle. The CDR3: CASSVGGESNEQFF. CDR3 DNA: TGTGCCAGCAGTGTAGGGGGAGAGTCCAATGAGCAGTTCTTC.

Comment on this clonotype: This may be a read error: a much more frequent sequence differs by one nucleotide. The CDR3 end shows no conserved phenylalanine or tryptophan, and so a read error is likely. The CDR3 DNA follows: TGTGCCTGGAGTGGGGACAGAGTTAACTATGGCTACACCTTA. This gives the protein CAWSGDRVNYGYTL. The gene calls are TRBV30 and TRBJ1-2, with 7 bases identical to TRBD1. V lost 1 base, J lost 1 base, and 3 bases stayed unmatched. The length of the CDR3 is 14 residues. Germline V lookup: CDR1 GTSNPN, CDR2 SVGIG (reference sequence).

This clonotype was seen more than once but under ten times. The V and J genes are TRBV19 and TRBJ2-5; 11 bases align to TRBD1. V lost 7 bases, J lost 5 bases, and 6 bases stayed unmatched. The CDR3 loop spans 14 amino acids. CDR1 and CDR2 (germline): LNHDA, SQIVND (reference sequence). The CDR3 DNA reads as TGTGCCAGTACCCCGGACAGGGGGCAGGAGACCCAGTACTTC. Translating it yields CASTPDRGQETQYF.

This clonotype was observed many times. The chain employs TRBV6-1 and TRBJ1-3; no definite D call. The CDR3 has 14 residues. V gave up 4 bases and J gave up 2 bases, with 9 bases separating them. Germline V gives CDR1 MNHNS, CDR2 SASEGT. The DNA of the CDR3 is TGTGCCAGCAGTGTCTTAGGGACTGGAAACACCATATATTTT. Amino acids: CASSVLGTGNTIYF.

The sample holds many counts of this clonotype. The chain employs TRBV5-5 and TRBJ2-1, with 12 bases that match TRBD1. The CDR3 spans 15 residues. Germline loops: CDR1 SGHKS, CDR2 YYEKEE (reference sequence). The trim removed 5 bases at V and 6 bases at J, leaving 6 bases unmatched. CDR3 in DNA: TGTGCCAGCAGGCCGGGACAGGGGGCGCGCAATGAGCAGTTCTTC. This translates into CASRPGQGARNEQFF.

Remarks on this clonotype: Germline and junction disagree at one end, which may indicate a read error. The chain combines TRBV28 with TRBJ1-5, with D possibly TRBD1 on 6 matching bases. The CDR3 loop spans 15 amino acids. The germline CDR1 and CDR2 sequences are MDHEN and SYDVKM. The CDR3 sequence: CASSDWGAGNRPQHF. CDR3 nucleotide sequence: TGTGCCAGCAGTGACTGGGGGGCGGGGAATCGGCCCCAGCATTTT.

The rearrangement joins TRBV13 to TRBJ2-1; D call uncertain. The CDR3 length is 15 residues. Germline-derived CDR1 and CDR2 are PRHDT and FYEKMQ (reference sequence). Trimming removed 5 bases at V and 5 bases at J, with 16 bases between. This chain's CDR3 is CASSPVPTWDNEQFF. The CDR3 bases are TGTGCCAGCAGCCCGGTACCTACCTGGGACAATGAGCAGTTCTTC.

Turning to this clonotype: Given the absence of the conserved phenylalanine or tryptophan at the CDR3 end, a read error is likely. This chain joins TRBV11-2 and TRBJ2-7, with D possibly matching TRBD1 (5 bases). CDR1 and CDR2 from the germline V gene are SGHAT and FQNNGV. CDR3 length: 15 residues. Trimming took off 5 bases at V and 0 bases at J, with 14 bases between the two ends. The CDR3 spells CASSLGPASSYEQYL. The CDR3 DNA is TGTGCCAGCAGCCTGGGGCCGGCGAGCTCCTACGAGCAGTACCTC.

The rearrangement uses TRBV6-7 and TRBJ1-1, with TRBD1 identical over 8 bases. TRBV6-7 is reported as an ORF; its role is uncertain. The CDR3 spans 16 residues. Trimming took 2 bases from V and 1 from J; bases not matched to a gene: 6. CDR3 bases: TGTGCCAGCAGTTACGGACAGGGAAAGGCGAACACTGAAGCTTTCTTT. Its protein product is CASSYGQGKANTEAFF.

This clonotype turned up a few times. The rearrangement joins TRBV2 to TRBJ1-4; TRBD1 might be the D (5 bases). The CDR3 is made up of 15 amino acids. Germline lookup yields CDR1 SNHLY and CDR2 FYNNEI. Trimming took 6 bases from V and 8 from J, leaving 19 bases between them. The CDR3 nucleotides read TGTGCCAGCAGGGGGAGGCAGGGCATATCCGAAAAACTGTTTTTT. Amino acids: CASRGRQGISEKLFF. Combining the CDR3 with reference TRBV2 and TRBJ1-4 gives the whole variable domain EPEVTQTPSHQVTQMGQEVILRCVPISNHLYFYWYRQILGQKVEFLVSFYNNEISEKSEIFDDQFSVERPDGSNFTLKIRSTKLEDSAMYFCASRGRQGISEKLFFGSGTQLSVL.

This clonotype occurred many times. This sequence joins TRBV11-3 and TRBJ2-5; 7 nucleotides agree with TRBD2. Germline V gives CDR1 SGHNT, CDR2 YENEEA. This CDR3 contains 15 residues. Germline trimming cut 1 base from V and 7 bases from J; bases unmatched to any gene: 9. The DNA for the CDR3 is TGTGCCAGCAGCTTAGGACTAGCCAAAAGCGGGACCCAGTACTTC. Residues: CASSLGLAKSGTQYF.

J is TRBJ2-2 and V is TRBV14; TRBD1 agrees at 8 bases. This CDR3 comprises 16 residues. Looked up from germline, CDR1 is SGHDN and CDR2 is FVKESK. The J segment lost 6 bases and the V segment lost 1 base, leaving 7 bases of the junction unmatched. The chain's CDR3 is CASSQARKQGAGELFF. CDR3 nucleotides: TGTGCCAGCAGCCAAGCTCGGAAACAGGGGGCCGGGGAGCTGTTTTTT.

This clonotype has a count of ten or more. V is TRBV30 and J is TRBJ2-7; D not resolved. CDR3 size: 13 residues. Germline CDR1 GTSNPN, CDR2 SVGIG (reference sequence). V lost 3 bases and J lost 0, with 9 bases in between. The CDR3 DNA reads TGTGCCTGGAGCCGCCCATACTCCTACGAGCAGTACTTC. Translated, it gives CAWSRPYSYEQYF.

The rearrangement uses TRBV7-2 and TRBJ2-7, with 14 bases that match TRBD2. J was trimmed by 7 bases and V by 5 bases; bases with no gene match: 16. The germline V gene has CDR1 SGHTA and CDR2 FQGNSA. The CDR3 runs 18 residues. CDR3 loop: CASSPGLAGGPRFVEQYF. The DNA for the CDR3 is TGTGCCAGCAGCCCCGGACTAGCGGGAGGACCCCGGTTCGTGGAGCAGTACTTC.

The V gene is TRBV29-1, the J gene TRBJ2-1; TRBD2 matches at 7 bases. V lost 4 bases and J lost 10; bases outside the gene matches: 13. The CDR3 is made up of 14 amino acids. Germline assignment: CDR1 SQVTM and CDR2 ANQGSEA. CDR3 sequence reads: CSVVRGGPLSEQFF. The CDR3 DNA reads as TGCAGCGTTGTCCGGGGAGGGCCTTTATCCGAGCAGTTCTTC.

There are a few counts of this clonotype. The V gene is TRBV5-8, the J gene TRBJ2-1, with D perhaps TRBD1 or TRBD2 (5 bases each). CDR1 SGHTS and CDR2 YDEGEE come from the germline V gene. The CDR3 runs 16 residues. The V gene lost 3 bases and the J gene lost 1 base, with 14 bases spanning the gap. CDR3 nucleotide sequence: TGTGCCAGCAGCTCAGGGAGCGGAATATCCTACAATGAGCAGTTCTTC. Protein: CASSSGSGISYNEQFF.

J is TRBJ1-2 and V is TRBV7-2, with a weak D call TRBD1 (5 bases). Germline loops: CDR1 SGHTA, CDR2 FQGNSA. Trimming cost V 3 bases and J 2 bases, with 7 bases left between them. This CDR3 has 13 residues. CDR3 residues: CASSLDKNYGYTF. The DNA for the CDR3 is TGTGCCAGCAGCTTGGACAAGAACTATGGCTACACCTTC.

This clonotype has ten or more counts. CDR3 loop: CASIFGTDNTGELFF. The CDR3 region has the DNA TGTGCCAGCATCTTCGGGACAGACAACACCGGGGAGCTGTTTTTT. The chain couples TRBV6-2 or TRBV6-3 to TRBJ2-2; 7 bases are shared with TRBD1. Trimming took 7 bases from V and 2 from J; bases not matched to a gene: 7. CDR3 size: 15 residues. CDR1 and CDR2 (germline): MNHEY, SVGEGT.

This clonotype was counted a few times. The chain joins TRBV27 to TRBJ1-2; the D gene is possibly TRBD1 (5 bases). With 6 bases removed from V and 7 bases from J, the gap between germline ends came to 15 bases. CDR1 and CDR2 from the germline V gene are MNHEY and SMNVEV (reference sequence). The CDR3 contains 13 residues. The CDR3 is CASSLQGATGYTF. The DNA of the CDR3 is TGTGCCAGCAGCCTACAAGGGGCCACTGGCTACACCTTC.